This T cell receptor beta chain emerged from a study of blood T cell repertoires in COVID-19. CDR1 and CDR2 from the germline V gene are KGHSH and LQKENI. The CDR3 loop spans 16 amino acids. The V segment lost 7 bases and the J segment 0 bases; nucleotides outside the gene matches: 7. Produced via immunoSEQ multiplex PCR; TCRdb's table is partial and in-frame only. The repertoire holds fewer than 200,000 clones, with 70% to 90% as singletons. This clonotype was sampled from a man over 45 with active or convalescent COVID-19. The rearrangement uses TRBV18 and TRBJ1-4, with 8 bases lining up with TRBD1. Material: peripheral blood. CDR3 in DNA: TGTGCCAGCTGCCGGGACAGGCTTTCAACTAATGAAAAACTGTTTTTT. Amino acid sequence: CASCRDRLSTNEKLFF.